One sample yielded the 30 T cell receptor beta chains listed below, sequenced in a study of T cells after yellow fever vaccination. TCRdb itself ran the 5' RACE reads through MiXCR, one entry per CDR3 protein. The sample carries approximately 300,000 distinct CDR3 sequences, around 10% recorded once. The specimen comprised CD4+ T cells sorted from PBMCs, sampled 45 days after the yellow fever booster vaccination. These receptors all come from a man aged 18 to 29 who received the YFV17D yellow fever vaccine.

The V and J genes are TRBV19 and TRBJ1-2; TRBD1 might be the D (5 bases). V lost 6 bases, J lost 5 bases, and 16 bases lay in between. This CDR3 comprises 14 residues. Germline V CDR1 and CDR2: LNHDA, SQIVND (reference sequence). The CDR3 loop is CASRRQRLNYGYTF. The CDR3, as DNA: TGTGCCAGTAGGCGACAGCGCCTGAATTATGGCTACACCTTC.

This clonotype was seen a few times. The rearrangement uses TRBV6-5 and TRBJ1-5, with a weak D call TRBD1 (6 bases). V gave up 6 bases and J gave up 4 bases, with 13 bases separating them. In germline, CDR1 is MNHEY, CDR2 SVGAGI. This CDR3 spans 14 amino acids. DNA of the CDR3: TGTGCCAGCAGCGACAGGAGCCTTAATCAGCCCCAGCATTTT. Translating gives CASSDRSLNQPQHF.

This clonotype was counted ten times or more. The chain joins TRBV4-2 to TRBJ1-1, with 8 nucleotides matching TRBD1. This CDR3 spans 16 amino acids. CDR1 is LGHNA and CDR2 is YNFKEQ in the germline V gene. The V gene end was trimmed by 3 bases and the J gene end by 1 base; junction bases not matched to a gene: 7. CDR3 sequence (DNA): TGTGCCAGCAGCCAGGGGGCCGGACAGGGGAACACTGAAGCTTTCTTT. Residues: CASSQGAGQGNTEAFF.

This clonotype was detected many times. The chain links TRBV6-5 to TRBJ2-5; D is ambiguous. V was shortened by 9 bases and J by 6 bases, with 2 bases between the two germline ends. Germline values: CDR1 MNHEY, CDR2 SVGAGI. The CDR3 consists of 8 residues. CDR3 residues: CARKTQYF. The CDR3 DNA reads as TGTGCCAGGAAGACCCAGTACTTC.

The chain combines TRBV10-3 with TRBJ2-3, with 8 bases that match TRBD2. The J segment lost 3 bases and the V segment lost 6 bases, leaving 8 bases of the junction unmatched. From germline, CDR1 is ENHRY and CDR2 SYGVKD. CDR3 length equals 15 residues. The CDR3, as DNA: TGTGCCATCAGCCCCCCGGGGGGGATAACAGATACGCAGTATTTT. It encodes CAISPPGGITDTQYF.

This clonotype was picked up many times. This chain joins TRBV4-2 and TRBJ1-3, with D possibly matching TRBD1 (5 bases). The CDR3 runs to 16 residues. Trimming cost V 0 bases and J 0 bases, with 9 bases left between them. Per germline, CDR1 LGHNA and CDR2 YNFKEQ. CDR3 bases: TGTGCCAGCAGCCAAGATTGGGGGAACTCTGGAAACACCATATATTTT. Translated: CASSQDWGNSGNTIYF.

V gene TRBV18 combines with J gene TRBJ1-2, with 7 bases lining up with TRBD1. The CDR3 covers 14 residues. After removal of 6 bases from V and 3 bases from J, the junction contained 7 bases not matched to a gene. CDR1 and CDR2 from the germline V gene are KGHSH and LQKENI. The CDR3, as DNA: TGTGCCAGCTCTCGACAGGGAGGATACTATGGCTACACCTTC. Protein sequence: CASSRQGGYYGYTF.

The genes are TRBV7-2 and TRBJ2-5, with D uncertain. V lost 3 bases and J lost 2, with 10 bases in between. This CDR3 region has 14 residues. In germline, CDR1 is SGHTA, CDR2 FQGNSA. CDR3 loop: CASSFGRLQETQYF. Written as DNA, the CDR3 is TGTGCCAGCAGCTTTGGTCGGCTACAAGAGACCCAGTACTTC.

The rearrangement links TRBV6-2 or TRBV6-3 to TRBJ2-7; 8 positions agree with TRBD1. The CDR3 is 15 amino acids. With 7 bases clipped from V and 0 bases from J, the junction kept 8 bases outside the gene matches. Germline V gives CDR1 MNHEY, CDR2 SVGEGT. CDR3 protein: CASTRRQGISYEQYF. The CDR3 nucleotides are TGTGCCAGCACCAGACGACAGGGGATCTCCTACGAGCAGTACTTC.

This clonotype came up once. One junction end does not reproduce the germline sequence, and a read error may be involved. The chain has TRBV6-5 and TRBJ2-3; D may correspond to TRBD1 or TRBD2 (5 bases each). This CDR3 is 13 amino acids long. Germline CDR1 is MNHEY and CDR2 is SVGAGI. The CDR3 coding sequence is TGTGCCAGCAGTTACGTTGTGGGGGATACGCGGTATTTT. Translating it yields CASSYVVGDTRYF.

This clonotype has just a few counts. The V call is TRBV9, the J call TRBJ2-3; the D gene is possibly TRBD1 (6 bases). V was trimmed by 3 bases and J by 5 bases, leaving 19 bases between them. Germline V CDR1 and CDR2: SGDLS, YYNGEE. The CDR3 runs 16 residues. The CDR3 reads CASSGKSTGVGDTQYF. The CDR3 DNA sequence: TGTGCCAGCAGCGGGAAATCGACAGGTGTGGGAGATACGCAGTATTTT.

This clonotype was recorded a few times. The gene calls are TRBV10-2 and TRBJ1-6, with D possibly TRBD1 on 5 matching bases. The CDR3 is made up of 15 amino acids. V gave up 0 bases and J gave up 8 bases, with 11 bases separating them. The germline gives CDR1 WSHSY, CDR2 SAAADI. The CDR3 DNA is TGCGCCAGCAGTGAGTCGGGGGGATGGGATTCACCCCTCCACTTT. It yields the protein CASSESGGWDSPLHF.

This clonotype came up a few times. The CDR3 region has the DNA TGTGCCAGCAGTCCGGGACTAGCAGGCTCCTACGAGCAGTACGTC. This sequence encodes CASSPGLAGSYEQYV. The J gene is TRBJ2-7, the V gene TRBV2, with 9 nucleotides matching TRBD2. Germline CDR1 reads SNHLY; CDR2 reads FYNNEI. J was trimmed by 0 bases and V by 5 bases; bases with no gene match: 5. The CDR3 totals 15 residues.

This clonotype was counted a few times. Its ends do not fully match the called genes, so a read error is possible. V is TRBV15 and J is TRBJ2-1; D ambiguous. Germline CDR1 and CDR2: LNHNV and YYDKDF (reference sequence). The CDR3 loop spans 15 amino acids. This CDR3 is CAISSWGSSYNEQFF. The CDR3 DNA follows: TGTGCCATCAGCAGTTGGGGAAGCTCCTACAATGAGCAGTTCTTC.

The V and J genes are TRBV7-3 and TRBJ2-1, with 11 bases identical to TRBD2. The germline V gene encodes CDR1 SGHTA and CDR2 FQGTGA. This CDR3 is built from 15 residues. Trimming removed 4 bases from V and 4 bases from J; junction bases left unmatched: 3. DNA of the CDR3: TGTGCCAGCAGCTATACTAGCGGGGGATACAATGAGCAGTTCTTC. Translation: CASSYTSGGYNEQFF.

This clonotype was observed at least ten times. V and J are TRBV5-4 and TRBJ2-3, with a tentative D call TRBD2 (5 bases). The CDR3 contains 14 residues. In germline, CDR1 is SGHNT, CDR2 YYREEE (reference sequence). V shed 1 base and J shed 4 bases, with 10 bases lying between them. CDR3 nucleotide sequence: TGTGCCAGCAGCTTGAGTGCGGGCCCAGATACGCAGTATTTT. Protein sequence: CASSLSAGPDTQYF.

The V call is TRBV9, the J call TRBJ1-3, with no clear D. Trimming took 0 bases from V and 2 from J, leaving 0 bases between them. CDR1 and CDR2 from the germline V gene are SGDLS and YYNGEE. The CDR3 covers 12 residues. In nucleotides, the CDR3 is TGTGCCAGCAGCGTAGCTGGAAACACCATATATTTT. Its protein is CASSVAGNTIYF.

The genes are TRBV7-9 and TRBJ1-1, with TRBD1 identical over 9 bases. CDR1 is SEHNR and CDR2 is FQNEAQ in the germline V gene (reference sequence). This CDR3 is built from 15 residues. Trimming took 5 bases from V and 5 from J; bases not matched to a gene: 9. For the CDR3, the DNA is TGTGCCAGCAGCCCTGGGACAGGGCTAGGGACTGAAGCTTTCTTT. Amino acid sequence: CASSPGTGLGTEAFF.

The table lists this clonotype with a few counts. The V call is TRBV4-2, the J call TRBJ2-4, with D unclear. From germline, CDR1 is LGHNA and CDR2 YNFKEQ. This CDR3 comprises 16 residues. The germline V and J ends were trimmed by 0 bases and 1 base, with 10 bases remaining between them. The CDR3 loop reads CASSQDSHYAKNIQYF. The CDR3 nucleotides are TGTGCCAGCAGCCAAGATTCCCACTATGCCAAAAACATTCAGTACTTC.

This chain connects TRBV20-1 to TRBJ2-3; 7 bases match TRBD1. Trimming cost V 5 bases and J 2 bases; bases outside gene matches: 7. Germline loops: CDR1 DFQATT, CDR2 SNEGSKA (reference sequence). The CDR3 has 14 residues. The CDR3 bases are TGCAGTGCTCGGACAGGAAGGCTCACAGATACGCAGTATTTT. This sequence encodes CSARTGRLTDTQYF.

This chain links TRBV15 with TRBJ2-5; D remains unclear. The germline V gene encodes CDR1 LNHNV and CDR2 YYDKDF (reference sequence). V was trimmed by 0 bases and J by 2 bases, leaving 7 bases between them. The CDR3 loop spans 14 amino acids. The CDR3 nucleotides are TGTGCCACCAGCAGAGATGGCTTACAAGAGACCCAGTACTTC. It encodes CATSRDGLQETQYF. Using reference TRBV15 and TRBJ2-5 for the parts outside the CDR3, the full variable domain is DAMVIQNPRYQVTQFGKPVTLSCSQTLNHNVMYWYQQKSSQAPKLLFHYYDKDFNNEADTPDNFQSRRPNTSFCFLDIRSPGLGDTAMYLCATSRDGLQETQYFGPGTRLLVL.

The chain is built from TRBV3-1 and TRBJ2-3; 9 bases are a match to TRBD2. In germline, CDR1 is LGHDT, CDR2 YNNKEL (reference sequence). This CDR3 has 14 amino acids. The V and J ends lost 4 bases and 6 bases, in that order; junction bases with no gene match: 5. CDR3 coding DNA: TGTGCCAGCAGCCCAGCCCTAGCGGGGGATACGCAGTATTTT. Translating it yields CASSPALAGDTQYF.

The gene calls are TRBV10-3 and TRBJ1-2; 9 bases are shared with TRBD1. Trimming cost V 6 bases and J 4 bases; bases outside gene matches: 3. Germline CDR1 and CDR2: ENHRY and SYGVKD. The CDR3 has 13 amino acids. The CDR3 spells CAIRVTGGYGYTF. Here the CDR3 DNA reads TGTGCCATCAGGGTGACAGGGGGCTATGGCTACACCTTC.

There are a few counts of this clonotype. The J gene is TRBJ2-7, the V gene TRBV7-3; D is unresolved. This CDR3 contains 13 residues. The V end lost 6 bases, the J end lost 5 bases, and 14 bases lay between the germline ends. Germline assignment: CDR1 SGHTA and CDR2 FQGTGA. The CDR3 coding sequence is TGTGCCAGCAGTCTCCGAAAGGGCCACGAGCAGTACTTC. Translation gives CASSLRKGHEQYF.

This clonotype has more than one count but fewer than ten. The CDR3 region has the DNA TGTGCCAGCAGCCTTAGCGGGGGAGACAATGAGCAGTTCTTC. This sequence encodes CASSLSGGDNEQFF. The chain couples TRBV7-9 to TRBJ2-1, with 9 positions matching TRBD2. Germline assignment: CDR1 SEHNR and CDR2 FQNEAQ (reference sequence). Trimming took 5 bases from V and 5 from J; bases not matched to a gene: 4. The CDR3 covers 14 residues.

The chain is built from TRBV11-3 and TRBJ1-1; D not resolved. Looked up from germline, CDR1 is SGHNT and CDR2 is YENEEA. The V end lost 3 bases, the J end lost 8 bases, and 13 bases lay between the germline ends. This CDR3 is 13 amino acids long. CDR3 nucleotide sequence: TGTGCCAGCAGCTTGGGAGGTGCCCGGGAAGCTTTCTTT. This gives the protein CASSLGGAREAFF.

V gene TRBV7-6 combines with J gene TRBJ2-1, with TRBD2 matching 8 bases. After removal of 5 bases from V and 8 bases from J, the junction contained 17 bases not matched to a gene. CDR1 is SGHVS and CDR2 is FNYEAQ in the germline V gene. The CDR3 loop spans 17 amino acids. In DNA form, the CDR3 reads TGTGCCAGCAGCCCCACCCCATACCGGGGGGGCCCGCATGAGCAGTTCTTC. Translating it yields CASSPTPYRGGPHEQFF.

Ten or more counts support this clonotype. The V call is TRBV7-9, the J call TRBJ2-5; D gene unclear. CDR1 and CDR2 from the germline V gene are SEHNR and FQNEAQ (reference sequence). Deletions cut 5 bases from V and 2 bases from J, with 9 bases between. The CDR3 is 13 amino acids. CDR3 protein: CASSIRAQETQYF. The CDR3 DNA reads TGTGCCAGCAGCATCCGGGCACAAGAGACCCAGTACTTC.

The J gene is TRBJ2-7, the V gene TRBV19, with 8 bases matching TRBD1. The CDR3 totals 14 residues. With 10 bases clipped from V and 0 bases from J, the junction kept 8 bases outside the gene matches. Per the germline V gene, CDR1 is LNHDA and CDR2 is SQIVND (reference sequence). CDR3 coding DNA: TGTGCCACCCCGAAGGACAGGGACTCCTACGAGCAGTACGTC. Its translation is CATPKDRDSYEQYV.

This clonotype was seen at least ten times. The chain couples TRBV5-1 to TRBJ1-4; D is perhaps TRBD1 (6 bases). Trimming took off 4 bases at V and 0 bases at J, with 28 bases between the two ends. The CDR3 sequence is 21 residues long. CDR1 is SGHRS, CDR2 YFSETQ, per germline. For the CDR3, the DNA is TGCGCCAGCAGCCCCGGGCGGAGGGGGGCCCTAGCCAACGCAACTAATGAAAAACTGTTTTTT. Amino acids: CASSPGRRGALANATNEKLFF.